The 31 T cell receptor beta chains reported below all come from one sample, sequenced in a study of T cell responses to AZD1222 COVID-19 vaccine. Only in-frame clones appear in the TCRdb table, and some are missing; sequencing was by immunoSEQ multiplex PCR. The table lists about 140,000 clones, 70% to 90% of them singletons. The specimen comprised peripheral blood, sampled on day 0 of AZD1222 vaccination. The receptors derive from an adult in good health.

This clone was seen only a few times. V usage is TRBV25-1 and J usage is TRBJ2-7; D is perhaps TRBD2 (5 bases). Trimming removed 4 bases at V and 4 bases at J, with 8 bases between. Germline V gene sequence: CDR1 MGHDK, CDR2 SYGVNS. The CDR3 consists of 12 residues. Here the CDR3 reads CASSGRAYEQYF. CDR3 coding DNA: TGTGCCAGCAGTGGGCGGGCTTACGAGCAGTACTTC.

This chain connects TRBV7-2 to TRBJ2-7, with D unclear. The CDR3 is 14 amino acids. Germline V gene sequence: CDR1 SGHTA, CDR2 FQGNSA. Trimming cost V 5 bases and J 4 bases, with 15 bases left between them. CDR3 loop: CASSPRGPRYEQYF. CDR3 bases: TGTGCCAGCAGCCCCCGCGGACCCCGATACGAGCAGTACTTC.

V gene TRBV7-9 combines with J gene TRBJ2-7; D is perhaps TRBD1 or TRBD2 (5 bases each). Germline CDR1 is SEHNR and CDR2 is FQNEAQ (reference sequence). The CDR3 loop spans 12 amino acids. Trimming took 5 bases from V and 7 from J, leaving 12 bases between them. CDR3 protein: CASSPTRGEQYF. In DNA, the CDR3 is TGTGCCAGCAGCCCTACTAGGGGTGAGCAGTACTTC.

This clone was seen a handful of times. This chain connects TRBV27 to TRBJ1-5; D ambiguous. Germline-derived CDR1 and CDR2 are MNHEY and SMNVEV (reference sequence). V was cut by 6 bases and J by 7 bases, with 13 bases left in between. The CDR3 is 13 residues long. The CDR3 sequence is CASRYGSGQPQHF. The CDR3 DNA reads as TGTGCCAGCAGGTATGGCAGTGGGCAGCCCCAGCATTTT.

V gene TRBV12-3 or TRBV12-4 combines with J gene TRBJ1-2, with D tentatively TRBD1 (5 bases). V was cut by 6 bases and J by 4 bases, with 12 bases left in between. CDR3 length: 13 residues. CDR3 amino acids: CASSRQSGYGYTF. The CDR3 DNA sequence: TGTGCCAGCAGCCGACAGAGTGGCTATGGCTACACCTTC.

The chain uses TRBV5-4 and TRBJ1-1, with no clear D. CDR3 length: 16 residues. Germline-derived CDR1 and CDR2 are SGHNT and YYREEE (reference sequence). With 0 bases removed from V and 0 bases from J, the gap between germline ends came to 12 bases. The CDR3 bases are TGTGCCAGCAGCTTGGATGACTGGCGACTGAACACTGAAGCTTTCTTT. Protein: CASSLDDWRLNTEAFF.

The chain has TRBV7-4 and TRBJ2-3; possible D gene TRBD1, 6 bases. Germline V gene data show CDR1 as SGHVT and CDR2 as SQSDAQ. The V and J ends lost 6 bases and 4 bases respectively, with 17 bases between them. The CDR3 runs to 15 residues. Here the CDR3 reads CASRSAGAWSDTQYF. In nucleotides, the CDR3 is TGTGCCAGCAGATCCGCAGGGGCTTGGTCAGATACGCAGTATTTT.

The J gene is TRBJ2-5, the V gene TRBV11-3; D may be TRBD2 (5 bases). The germline V gene has CDR1 SGHNT and CDR2 YENEEA. The CDR3 spans 12 residues. Trimming took 1 base from V and 9 from J, leaving 9 bases between them. The CDR3 DNA reads as TGTGCCAGCAGCTTAGGGTGGGGAGCCCAGTACTTC. This gives the protein CASSLGWGAQYF.

This clone was recorded a few times. Additional DNA sequences in this sample encode the identical CDR3. This chain joins TRBV15 and TRBJ2-7; 9 bases match TRBD1. The CDR3 runs 14 residues. With 5 bases clipped from V and 3 bases from J, the junction kept 5 bases outside the gene matches. Germline V gives CDR1 LNHNV, CDR2 YYDKDF (reference sequence). The CDR3 loop reads CATSSGQGFYEQYF. The CDR3 DNA follows: TGTGCCACCAGCTCCGGACAGGGGTTCTACGAGCAGTACTTC.

The V gene is TRBV19, the J gene TRBJ1-2; no clear D. Per germline, CDR1 LNHDA and CDR2 SQIVND (reference sequence). V shed 5 bases and J shed 7 bases, with 11 bases lying between them. This CDR3 has 12 amino acids. For the CDR3, the DNA is TGTGCCAGTAGTGATTGGGTGGGTGGCTACACCTTC. It encodes CASSDWVGGYTF.

The chain is built from TRBV9 and TRBJ2-7; 11 bases agree with TRBD2. The CDR3 consists of 17 residues. The V segment lost 0 bases and the J segment 5 bases; nucleotides outside the gene matches: 10. Germline CDR1 reads SGDLS; CDR2 reads YYNGEE. CDR3 coding DNA: TGTGCCAGCAGCGTAGGGCTTAGCGGGAGGGCCGAAAACGAGCAGTACTTC. Its translation is CASSVGLSGRAENEQYF.

V gene TRBV27 combines with J gene TRBJ1-5; 7 positions agree with TRBD1. CDR3 length: 15 amino acids. The junction had 5 bases not matched to a gene; V was cut back by 6 bases and J by 0 bases. CDR1 is MNHEY, CDR2 SMNVEV, per germline (reference sequence). CDR3 region: CASSHGQASNQPQHF. The DNA for the CDR3 is TGTGCCAGCAGCCACGGACAGGCTAGCAATCAGCCCCAGCATTTT.

V usage is TRBV18 and J usage is TRBJ1-1; the D is unclear. The V gene lost 3 bases and the J gene lost 1 base, with 9 bases spanning the gap. Germline lookup yields CDR1 KGHSH and CDR2 LQKENI. The CDR3 loop spans 14 amino acids. Here the CDR3 DNA reads TGTGCCAGCTCACCTTGGGCAGGGAACACTGAAGCTTTCTTT. Protein: CASSPWAGNTEAFF. The full variable domain, with the rest looked up from reference TRBV18 and TRBJ1-1, is NAGVMQNPRHLVRRRGQEARLRCSPMKGHSHVYWYRQLPEEGLKFMVYLQKENIIDESGMPKERFSAEFPKEGPSILRIQQVVRGDSAAYFCASSPWAGNTEAFFGQGTRLTVV.

The gene calls are TRBV19 and TRBJ2-7; 7 bases align to TRBD1. With 8 bases clipped from V and 3 bases from J, the junction kept 19 bases outside the gene matches. The germline gives CDR1 LNHDA, CDR2 SQIVND (reference sequence). The CDR3 sequence is 17 residues long. The CDR3 nucleotides are TGTGCCAGTCGCGAGCGAGCCGGGACAGATCGGGTCTACGAGCAGTACTTC. Amino acid sequence: CASRERAGTDRVYEQYF.

The chain combines TRBV11-3 with TRBJ1-1; D possibly corresponds to TRBD1 (5 bases). V was cut by 2 bases and J by 10 bases, with 17 bases left in between. CDR3 length: 14 residues. Germline CDR1 reads SGHNT; CDR2 reads YENEEA. The CDR3 DNA follows: TGTGCCAGCAGCTTAACCGGGACTGCCGTAGGAGCTTTCTTT. Translation: CASSLTGTAVGAFF.

The V and J genes are TRBV9 and TRBJ2-2; D unresolved. Germline assignment: CDR1 SGDLS and CDR2 YYNGEE. This CDR3 has 18 amino acids. With 0 bases removed from V and 3 bases from J, the gap between germline ends came to 18 bases. The CDR3 sequence is CASSVVPLRGGDTGELFF. The CDR3 nucleotides are TGTGCCAGCAGCGTAGTCCCCTTACGAGGCGGAGACACCGGGGAGCTGTTTTTT.

The CDR3 DNA reads as TGTGCCAGTATGGGGGGGGGACAGGTCAATCAGCCCCAGCATTTT. Translating gives CASMGGGQVNQPQHF. J is TRBJ1-5 and V is TRBV19, with 8 positions matching TRBD1. This CDR3 has 15 residues. Looked up from germline, CDR1 is LNHDA and CDR2 is SQIVND (reference sequence). The junction had 8 bases not matched to a gene; V was cut back by 7 bases and J by 3 bases.

The V and J genes are TRBV6-2 or TRBV6-3 and TRBJ1-5; TRBD1 agrees at 8 bases. Germline CDR1 and CDR2: MNHEY and SVGEGT. V trimming: 2 bases; J trimming: 6 bases; junction bases outside the gene matches: 9. The CDR3 runs 16 residues. The CDR3 DNA reads as TGTGCCAGCAGTTACGGGGCGGCAGGGGGCGGTCAGCCCCAGCATTTT. It translates to CASSYGAAGGGQPQHF.

Here the CDR3 DNA reads TGCAGCGTTGGTAGGGTAACTGAAGCTTTCTTT. Residues: CSVGRVTEAFF. This chain uses TRBV29-1 with TRBJ1-1; D remains ambiguous. CDR1 and CDR2 (germline): SQVTM, ANQGSEA. V lost 4 bases to trimming and J lost 5 bases, with 8 bases between them. The CDR3 has 11 amino acids.

The chain links TRBV11-2 to TRBJ1-3; TRBD1 is a possible D gene (5 bases). CDR1 and CDR2 (germline): SGHAT, FQNNGV. Between the trimmed V and J ends, which lost 6 bases and 7 bases, there was a span of 16 bases. CDR3 length: 14 residues. CDR3 coding DNA: TGTGCCAGCAGACGGGGACGGTGGGATAACACCATATATTTT. It codes for CASRRGRWDNTIYF. The whole variable domain, filled in from reference TRBV11-2 and TRBJ1-3, reads EAGVAQSPRYKIIEKRQSVAFWCNPISGHATLYWYQQILGQGPKLLIQFQNNGVVDDSQLPKDRFSAERLKGVDSTLKIQPAKLEDSAVYLCASRRGRWDNTIYFGEGSWLTVV.

The rearrangement joins TRBV7-6 to TRBJ2-7; D is perhaps TRBD2 (6 bases). This CDR3 has 15 residues. The V and J ends lost 4 bases and 5 bases respectively, with 18 bases between them. Per germline, CDR1 SGHVS and CDR2 FNYEAQ. This CDR3 is CASSSGGPGINEQYF. The CDR3 region has the DNA TGTGCCAGCAGCTCCGGGGGACCGGGAATCAACGAGCAGTACTTC.

The rearrangement joins TRBV19 to TRBJ2-5, with a weak D call TRBD2 (6 bases). Trimming took off 3 bases at V and 5 bases at J, with 13 bases between the two ends. The CDR3 covers 14 residues. Germline V gene data show CDR1 as LNHDA and CDR2 as SQIVND (reference sequence). CDR3 in amino acids: CASSMGSGVETQYF. Here the CDR3 DNA reads TGTGCCAGTAGTATGGGGTCGGGGGTGGAGACCCAGTACTTC.

The J gene is TRBJ2-7, the V gene TRBV24-1; no clear D gene. In germline, CDR1 is KGHDR, CDR2 SFDVKD. Trimming shortened V by 4 bases and J by 2 bases, and 11 bases separated the two germline ends. The CDR3 is 14 amino acids. CDR3 nucleotide sequence: TGTGCCACCAGTGACTCGACGGTAACCTACGAGCAGTACTTC. Amino acids: CATSDSTVTYEQYF.

This sequence joins TRBV11-3 and TRBJ2-3, with D perhaps being TRBD1 or TRBD2 (5 bases each). V was clipped by 6 bases and J by 1 base, with 26 bases between them. Germline CDR1 reads SGHNT; CDR2 reads YENEEA. The CDR3 spans 19 residues. CDR3 sequence: CASRSFTRWGGWGTDTQYF. The CDR3 region has the DNA TGTGCCAGCAGATCTTTTACCCGCTGGGGCGGGTGGGGCACAGATACGCAGTATTTT. The full variable domain, with the rest looked up from reference TRBV11-3 and TRBJ2-3, is EAGVVQSPRYKIIEKKQPVAFWCNPISGHNTLYWYLQNLGQGPELLIRYENEEAVDDSQLPKDRFSAERLKGVDSTLKIQPAELGDSAVYLCASRSFTRWGGWGTDTQYFGPGTRLTVL.

This clone was detected a few times. The chain couples TRBV27 to TRBJ2-2; D unresolved. Germline lookup yields CDR1 MNHEY and CDR2 SMNVEV (reference sequence). The ends were cut back, 0 bases at V and 8 bases at J, with 7 bases in the middle. The CDR3 is 13 residues long. The CDR3 spells CASSLSGIGELFF. CDR3 nucleotides: TGTGCCAGCAGTTTATCGGGGATTGGGGAGCTGTTTTTT.

The chain carries TRBV5-8 and TRBJ1-2, with a possible D match to TRBD1 (6 bases). The CDR3 runs to 13 residues. V shed 0 bases and J shed 7 bases, with 10 bases lying between them. Germline V gene sequence: CDR1 SGHTS, CDR2 YDEGEE. The CDR3 loop reads CASSLEGGGGYTF. CDR3 DNA: TGTGCCAGCAGCTTGGAGGGGGGCGGTGGCTACACCTTC.

The chain is built from TRBV5-1 and TRBJ2-7; 10 nucleotides agree with TRBD2. Germline CDR1 SGHRS, CDR2 YFSETQ. V lost 2 bases to trimming and J lost 3 bases; unmatched junction nucleotides: 5. The length of the CDR3 is 15 residues. The CDR3 bases are TGCGCCAGCAGCTTTAAGCGGGAGGGATACTACGAGCAGTACTTC. It codes for CASSFKREGYYEQYF.

V is TRBV3-1 (or the pseudogene TRBV3-2) and J is TRBJ1-2, with D perhaps TRBD1 (6 bases). The CDR3 runs 16 residues. Trimming left V 1 base short and J 4 bases short, with 16 bases between. The germline CDR1 and CDR2 sequences are LGHDT and YNNKEL (reference sequence). CDR3 bases: TGTGCCAGCAGCCAAGCTCCATCGGGGGGGCGCTATGGCTACACCTTC. This translates into CASSQAPSGGRYGYTF.

This sequence joins TRBV9 and TRBJ2-1, with D uncertain. The V gene lost 0 bases and the J gene lost 7 bases, with 11 bases spanning the gap. CDR3 length: 14 amino acids. Germline V lookup: CDR1 SGDLS, CDR2 YYNGEE. CDR3 DNA: TGTGCCAGCAGCGTAGTTTCGGGCGGTAATGAGCAGTTCTTC. It codes for CASSVVSGGNEQFF.

The rearrangement links TRBV20-1 to TRBJ1-1, with D possibly matching TRBD1 (5 bases). Deletions cut 3 bases from V and 3 bases from J, with 8 bases between. Per the germline V gene, CDR1 is DFQATT and CDR2 is SNEGSKA (reference sequence). This CDR3 region has 12 residues. The CDR3 DNA sequence: TGCAGTGCTAGTAGAGGGGACACTGAAGCTTTCTTT. Translating gives CSASRGDTEAFF.

The gene calls are TRBV10-3 and TRBJ2-1; D unresolved. From germline, CDR1 is ENHRY and CDR2 SYGVKD. V lost 0 bases, J lost 2 bases, and 8 bases lay in between. The CDR3 covers 15 residues. CDR3 DNA: TGTGCCATCAGTGAGTCGAATCCGGCCTACAATGAGCAGTTCTTC. It codes for CAISESNPAYNEQFF.